This TCR beta chain was profiled in a study of T cell responses to AZD1222 COVID-19 vaccine. Using immunoSEQ multiplex PCR, the repertoire was profiled, and TCRdb retains in-frame clones only, with some absent. The table shows 95,000 to 150,000 clones, with 70% to 90% occurring only once. The V and J ends lost 2 bases and 0 bases respectively, with 11 bases between them. Looked up from germline, CDR1 is SGHTA and CDR2 is FQGNSA. The CDR3 loop spans 16 amino acids. Notes on this clone: Its specificity is unknown.

Study-level points and caveats: White British ancestry dominated among donors, who included more females, and clonal diversity was possibly underestimated. Spike was spanned by vaccine-associated CD4 TCRs, with dominance at 160-218 and 743-854. No day 14 peak samples; only post-peak repertoires were characterized. At baseline, seropositivity was found in only 5 to 7 AZD1222 recipients.

This chain connects TRBV7-2 to TRBJ1-5; D might be TRBD1 (5 bases). The sequence was obtained from an adult in good health. The sequencing used peripheral blood, collected on day 0 of AZD1222 vaccination. The CDR3 DNA follows: TGTGCCAGCAGCTTACAGGGCCCGTATAGCAATCAGCCCCAGCATTTT. This codes for CASSLQGPYSNQPQHF. The full variable domain, with the rest looked up from reference TRBV7-2 and TRBJ1-5, is GAGVSQSPSNKVTEKGKDVELRCDPISGHTALYWYRQSLGQGLEFLIYFQGNSAPDKSGLPSDRFSAERTGGSVSTLTIQRTQQEDSAVYLCASSLQGPYSNQPQHFGDGTRLSIL.